The 19 T cell receptor beta chains given below trace back to one sample, sequenced in a study of tumor-infiltrating lymphocytes in primary liver carcinoma. Unsorted bulk tissue of about 20-32 mg yielded co-extracted RNA and DNA. Using a constant-region primer together with ProtoScript II reverse transcriptase, TCR beta cDNA was made from around 0.55 ug of total RNA. Employing slightly modified ARM-PCR, three nested multiplex PCR rounds were run, and these gave rise to the TCR beta libraries. Primers for the first two PCR rounds were TRBV1-TRBV30 forward primers and a C-beta reverse primer (around 10 cycles per round). TCRdb re-called the multiplex PCR reads with MiXCR, one entry per CDR3 protein. The table lists more than 95,000 distinct CDR3 sequences, approximately 64% of them singletons, with about 8% in the top ten. Source material: liver tumor tissue from sampling region 3. Subset specified: tumor region T3, left-lateral pole. The receptors were sampled from an older woman with primary liver carcinoma and hepatitis B virus infection.

The table lists this clonotype with many counts. The chain carries TRBV10-3 and TRBJ2-1; D not resolved. Germline loops: CDR1 ENHRY, CDR2 SYGVKD. The CDR3 loop spans 19 amino acids. The V end lost 0 bases, the J end lost 8 bases, and 26 bases lay between the germline ends. CDR3 sequence (DNA): TGTGCCATCAGTGAGTCAACCTCTGGCCCCTTAGTACCTCGGGATGAGCAGTTCTTC. Protein sequence: CAISESTSGPLVPRDEQFF.

Ten or more counts support this clonotype. The rearrangement uses TRBV6-1 and TRBJ1-3; D not resolved. The CDR3 spans 14 residues. CDR1 and CDR2 from the germline V gene are MNHNS and SASEGT. Trimming stripped 2 bases from V and 0 bases from J, with 5 bases between. CDR3 sequence reads: CASSENGSGNTIYF. In DNA, the CDR3 is TGTGCCAGCAGTGAAAACGGCTCTGGAAACACCATATATTTT.

As regards this clonotype: Relative to the germline gene, one junction end is altered; a read error may explain this. This chain connects TRBV5-6 to TRBJ2-3, with D tentatively TRBD1 (6 bases). The CDR3 covers 13 residues. Germline CDR1 SGHDT, CDR2 YYEEEE. The CDR3 nucleotides are TGTGCCAGTAGCTTTGCAGGGGTCGATATGCAGTATTTT. It translates to CASSFAGVDMQYF. Full variable domain (rest looked up from reference TRBV5-6 and TRBJ2-3): DAGVTQSPTHLIKTRGQQVTLRCSPKSGHDTVSWYQQALGQGPQFIFQYYEEEERQRGNFPDRFSGHQFPNYSSELNVNALLLGDSALYLCASSFAGVDMQYFGPGTRLTVL.

A remark on this clonotype: This sequence may be a read error, since a much larger clone differs from it by one base. The V and J genes are TRBV12-3 or TRBV12-4 and TRBJ2-3; no reliable D call. The CDR3 consists of 14 residues. The V end was cut by 2 bases, the J end by 6 bases, with 12 bases between. The CDR3 loop is CASSLRQSADTQYF. Written as DNA, the CDR3 is TGTGCCAGCAGTTTACGGCAGTCGGCGGATACGCAGTATTTT.

Remarks on this clonotype: This could be a read error, since a much larger clone is one nucleotide away. V gene TRBV13 combines with J gene TRBJ2-7; 12 positions match TRBD1. The CDR3 consists of 16 residues. Germline CDR1 PRHDT, CDR2 FYEKMQ (reference sequence). Here the CDR3 DNA reads TGTGCCAGCAGCAAATCTCCGGGACAGGGGGCGAATCAGCAGCACTTC. It translates to CASSKSPGQGANQQHF.

The V and J genes are TRBV6-5 and TRBJ1-1; 8 bases match TRBD1. The ends lost 7 bases at V and 4 bases at J; junction bases unmatched: 8. Per germline, CDR1 MNHEY and CDR2 SVGAGI. The CDR3 covers 14 residues. This CDR3 reads CASNSQGASTEAFF. CDR3 sequence (DNA): TGTGCCAGCAACTCGCAGGGGGCGAGCACTGAAGCTTTCTTT.

The chain links TRBV6-6 to TRBJ1-1; D might be TRBD1 (6 bases). The CDR3 extends over 14 amino acids. Trimming removed 5 bases at V and 8 bases at J, with 18 bases between. Germline V gives CDR1 MNHNY, CDR2 SVGAGI (reference sequence). The CDR3 loop is CASSPGTRGPEAFF. The CDR3 DNA sequence: TGTGCCAGCAGTCCCGGGACAAGGGGACCCGAAGCTTTCTTT.

A single count supports this clonotype. The chain uses TRBV6-2 or TRBV6-3 and TRBJ2-7, with 8 bases fitting TRBD2. The CDR3 covers 14 residues. Losses at the gene ends were 5 bases for V and 12 bases for J; bases not matched to a gene: 15. CDR1 MNHEY and CDR2 SVGEGT come from the germline V gene. In nucleotides, the CDR3 is TGTGCCAGCAGTGGTGCCGGGACTAGTTCTGTGCTGTACTTC. It encodes CASSGAGTSSVLYF.

On this clonotype: Given a much more abundant clone one base away, this may be a read error. The V and J genes are TRBV14 and TRBJ2-3; D is perhaps TRBD2 (6 bases). The CDR3 sequence is 15 residues long. The germline V gene has CDR1 SGHDN and CDR2 FVKESK. The V end was cut by 1 base, the J end by 8 bases, with 16 bases between. CDR3 sequence (DNA): TGTGCCAGCAGCCAAGGTTGGGACTCTCTCCCTACGCAGTATTTT. It is translated as CASSQGWDSLPTQYF.

Concerning this clonotype itself: A read error may explain this, as a much larger clone is one base away. The V call is TRBV6-5, the J call TRBJ2-5, with a possible D match to TRBD1 (5 bases). V was trimmed by 5 bases and J by 5 bases, leaving 21 bases between them. The CDR3 length is 16 residues. Per the germline V gene, CDR1 is MNHEY and CDR2 is SVGAGI. CDR3 region: CASSPSWIGESETQYF. The CDR3, as DNA: TGTGCCAGCAGTCCCAGTTGGATAGGGGAATCTGAGACCCAGTACTTC.

In regard to this clonotype: The junction departs from the called germline gene at one end, perhaps through a read error. This chain links TRBV11-2 with TRBJ1-6; TRBD1 matches at 10 bases. Germline CDR1 reads SGHAT; CDR2 reads FQNNGV. This CDR3 has 15 amino acids. CDR3 protein: CANSLRQGAFSPPHF. In DNA form, the CDR3 reads TGTGCCAACAGCTTGAGACAGGGGGCCTTTTCACCCCCCCACTTT. The full variable domain, rest sourced from reference TRBV11-2 and TRBJ1-6, is EAGVAQSPRYKIIEKRQSVAFWCNPISGHATLYWYQQILGQGPKLLIQFQNNGVVDDSQLPKDRFSAERLKGVDSTLKIQPAKLEDSAVYLCANSLRQGAFSPPHFGNGTRLTVT.

Points on this clonotype: One junction end disagrees with the germline gene, perhaps due to a read error. The chain recombines TRBV28 with TRBJ1-6, with TRBD1 matching 11 bases. Germline CDR1 is MDHEN and CDR2 is SYDVKM. This CDR3 contains 17 residues. Here the CDR3 DNA reads TGTGCCGGCAGTTCCCAGCCGGGACAGGGGGAGAATTCACCCCTCCACTTT. This translates into CAGSSQPGQGENSPLHF.

About this clonotype itself: Given the absence of the conserved phenylalanine or tryptophan at the CDR3 end, a read error is likely. The CDR3 nucleotides read TGTGCCTGGAGTATACCGGGACAGGTGTCCTACGAGCAGTACTCC. Amino acid sequence: CAWSIPGQVSYEQYS. The chain uses TRBV30 and TRBJ2-7; 8 bases fit TRBD1. Germline CDR1 reads GTSNPN; CDR2 reads SVGIG (reference sequence). V lost 2 bases, J lost 1 base, and 7 bases stayed unmatched. The CDR3 sequence is 15 residues long.

This clonotype came up a few times. The chain employs TRBV7-9 and TRBJ1-4; D ambiguous. CDR1 and CDR2 from the germline V gene are SEHNR and FQNEAQ (reference sequence). Between the trimmed V and J ends, which lost 5 bases and 6 bases, there was a span of 16 bases. CDR3 length: 15 amino acids. CDR3 sequence reads: CASSHRTVGYEKLFF. The DNA of the CDR3 is TGTGCCAGCAGCCACCGGACCGTCGGGTATGAAAAACTGTTTTTT.

There are a few counts of this clonotype. The chain carries TRBV28 and TRBJ2-7; TRBD2 agrees at 14 bases. The CDR3 length is 17 residues. Germline values: CDR1 MDHEN, CDR2 SYDVKM. V dropped 6 bases and J dropped 0; count of bases not matched to a gene: 7. CDR3: CASSPTGTSGSSYEQYF. CDR3 nucleotides: TGTGCCAGCAGCCCTACCGGGACTAGCGGGAGCTCCTACGAGCAGTACTTC.

About this clonotype itself: Mismatch with germline at one junction end may stem from a read error. CDR3 nucleotide sequence: TGTGTCAGCAGCTTAGATCTAGATAATACAGATGTGCAGTATTTT. Protein product: CVSSLDLDNTDVQYF. The chain recombines TRBV11-2 with TRBJ2-3; D not resolved. Germline values: CDR1 SGHAT, CDR2 FQNNGV. CDR3 length equals 15 residues.

Remarks on this clonotype: A much larger clonotype is one base distant, so this may be a read error. The chain employs TRBV29-1 and TRBJ1-4; TRBD1 might be the D (6 bases). Trimming removed 8 bases at V and 8 bases at J, with 18 bases between. There are 13 residues in the CDR3. Germline V CDR1 and CDR2: SQVTM, ANQGSEA. The CDR3 sequence: CSMIQGVGEKLFF. As DNA, the CDR3 is TGCAGCATGATACAGGGTGTCGGGGAAAAACTGTTTTTT.

This clonotype was picked up one time. Without the conserved terminal phenylalanine or tryptophan, this CDR3 likely stems from a read error. The gene calls are TRBV11-3 and TRBJ2-1; unclear D gene. The CDR3 contains 12 residues. Germline CDR1 SGHNT, CDR2 YENEEA. The CDR3 loop is CAISLEGNEQFL. Written as DNA, the CDR3 is TGTGCCATCAGCTTAGAAGGGAATGAGCAGTTCCTC.

Regarding this clonotype: A junction end diverges from the germline sequence, so it may reflect a read error. The chain employs TRBV29-1 and TRBJ2-3; TRBD2 agrees at 9 bases. The germline gives CDR1 SQVTM, CDR2 ANQGSEA. CDR3 length: 15 amino acids. The CDR3 is CSVAISGSGADTQYF. The CDR3 nucleotides are TGTAGCGTTGCGATTAGCGGGAGTGGGGCAGATACGCAGTATTTT.